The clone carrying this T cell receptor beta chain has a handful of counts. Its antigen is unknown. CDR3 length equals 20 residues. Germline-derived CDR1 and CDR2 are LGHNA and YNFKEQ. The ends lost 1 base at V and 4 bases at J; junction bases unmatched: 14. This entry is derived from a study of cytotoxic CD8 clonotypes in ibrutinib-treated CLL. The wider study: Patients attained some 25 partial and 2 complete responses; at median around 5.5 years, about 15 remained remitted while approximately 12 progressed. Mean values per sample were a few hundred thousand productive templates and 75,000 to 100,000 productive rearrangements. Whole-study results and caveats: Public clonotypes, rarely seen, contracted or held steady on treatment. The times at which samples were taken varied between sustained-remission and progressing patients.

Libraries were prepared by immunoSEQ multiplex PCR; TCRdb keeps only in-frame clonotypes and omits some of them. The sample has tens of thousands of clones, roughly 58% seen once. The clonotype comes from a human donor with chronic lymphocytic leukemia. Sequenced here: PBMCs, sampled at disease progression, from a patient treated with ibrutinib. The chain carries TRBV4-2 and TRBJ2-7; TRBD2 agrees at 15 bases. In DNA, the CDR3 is TGTGCCAGCAGCCAAGGCTCCGGGACTAGCGGGGGGTCCTTCATTTACGAGCAGTACTTC. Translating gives CASSQGSGTSGGSFIYEQYF.